The T cell receptor beta chain under discussion was sequenced for a study of cytomegalovirus exposure and HLA in healthy donors. All the people who gave samples were healthy bone marrow donors. At sampling all donors were nominally healthy, likely with unrecorded immune exposures. The CDR3 extends over 13 amino acids. CDR1 is SGHVS, CDR2 FQNEAQ, per germline. Trimming took 5 bases from V and 7 from J; bases not matched to a gene: 5. The PCR ran on 60 Vbeta and 13 Jbeta primers. Assay used: immunoSEQ multiplex PCR; TCRdb lists only in-frame clones, some missing. The sample lists 84,000 or so clones; about 78% were seen once.

The chain is built from TRBV7-8 and TRBJ2-5; TRBD2 aligns across 9 bases. The sample comprised PBMCs. The receptor was isolated from a man aged 45 to 65 in good health and CMV-seronegative. The CDR3 spells CASSSSGGGTQYF. CDR3 nucleotides: TGTGCCAGCAGCAGTAGCGGGGGAGGGACCCAGTACTTC.